Sequencing of this TCR beta chain was carried out in a study of immune heterogeneity within non-small cell lung tumors (dated by TCRdb to between 2017 and 2018). Background for the entire study: By histology, the tumors were a few squamous cell carcinomas, 10 non-squamous carcinomas and 1 tumor not otherwise specified. To examine intratumoral immune heterogeneity, the study used whole-exome sequencing, RNA-seq and TCR beta repertoire sequencing on multiple spatially distinct regions of each NSCLC tumor. TCR repertoires were analyzed from fewer than 60 tumor loci of approximately 16 patients, while transcriptome data covered only around 45 loci from more than 10 patients. Binding of neoantigens to the HLA alleles of each patient was predicted with netMHCpan-3.0 for mutant peptides of 8 to 11 amino acids. Summary of the overall study and its limitations: High-frequency TCR beta clonotypes were found to be largely distinct between individual patients. Within a patient, identical dominant CDR3B clonotypes were found to recur across loci, yet unique high-frequency clones were also harbored in different tumor locations. A moderate positive correlation (R around 0.35), which was statistically significant, linked local T-cell repertoire clonality to local tumor mutational burden.

A multiplex PCR system amplified the TCR beta CDR3 region, with a first 10-cycle round using 32 V-gene forward and 13 J-gene reverse primers. A QIAGEN Multiplex PCR Kit was used for first-round PCR, and the primer sequences were filed in Chinese patent CN105087789A. Illumina universal primers were attached in a second round of PCR run with the Phusion High-Fidelity PCR Kit. Sequencing of the TCR libraries was done on the Illumina HiSeq X Ten platform in paired-end mode with a 151 bp read length. Under the source paper's analysis protocol: Cutadapt was used to discard reads without multiplex PCR primers, PEAR merged the read pairs, and MiXCR with default settings called the CDR3 regions. Repertoire diversity was assessed by Shannon entropy, and clonality was calculated as one minus the Shannon entropy divided by the ln of the count of productive unique sequences. A clonotype counted as a dominant or high-frequency T-cell clone when its frequency was 0.5% or higher. Using fastp trimming at Q25 and MiXCR clonotype assembly, TCRdb reanalyzed the public sequencing data and kept in-frame beta chains. Rows merge per CDR3 protein into single entries with the most common DNA and genes. The V and J calls come from TCRdb's annotation, not from the publication. The sample yields fewer than 12,000 distinct CDR3 sequences; around 29% were counted once. The top ten hold under 15% of the sample.

The TCR template was genomic DNA extracted from bulk tumor tissue, and 450 to 750 ng of gDNA was amplified for each sample. During surgery, several biopsies were collected from each primary tumor and placed as far from one another as possible within the tumor mass. The study cohort was described as untreated, and patients were newly diagnosed NSCLC cases undergoing curative surgery. The donors were approximately 15 patients with newly diagnosed non-small cell lung cancer who were having surgery with curative intent. A couple of independent pathologists reviewed the resected tumor masses. Only high-quality DNA and RNA samples were carried forward to sequencing. By sample share, this clonotype is medium-sized (0.01 to 0.1%). No antigen is known for it. Base qualities are not provided; no much larger clone lies one nucleotide away. The CDR3 contains 14 residues, cysteine and phenylalanine counted. Just the 42-base CDR3 DNA is kept, in frame starting at base 1. CDR1 and CDR2, looked up from the germline V gene (reference sequence), are LGHDT and YNNKEL. Trimmed from V: 4 bases; trimmed from J: 3 bases; junction bases lacking a gene match: 4.

The chain is encoded by TRBV3-1 joined to TRBJ2-7; 9 of the junction bases match TRBD2. Sequencing input: lung tumor tissue. The TCR comes from a man in his fifties with non-small cell lung cancer. The sequence in DNA is TGTGCCAGCAGCCCACTGACTAGCGGCTACGAGCAGTACTTC. It translates to CASSPLTSGYEQYF.